The clone carrying this TCR beta chain was recorded a few times. This specimen belongs to a study of T-cell reconstitution after alpha-beta-depleted transplantation in children. V was clipped by 5 bases and J by 6 bases, with 7 bases between them. The CDR3 runs to 11 residues. CDR1 and CDR2 (germline): SGHTA, FQGNSA. The library targeted TCRbeta and was prepared with unique molecular identifiers. TCRdb re-called the PCR reads with MiXCR, one entry per CDR3 protein. The data hold around 410,000 distinct CDR3 sequences, with roughly a tenth observed a single time. Sequencing used PBMCs from the stem cell graft donor, obtained from the stem cell graft. The TCR comes from a human donor who donated a stem cell graft to a child with acute myeloid leukemia. The chain combines TRBV7-2 with TRBJ2-5; D gene unclear. CDR3 amino acids: CASSPDQTQYF. The CDR3 DNA reads TGTGCCAGCAGCCCAGACCAGACCCAGTACTTC. Full variable domain (outside the CDR3, taken from reference TRBV7-2 and TRBJ2-5): GAGVSQSPSNKVTEKGKDVELRCDPISGHTALYWYRQSLGQGLEFLIYFQGNSAPDKSGLPSDRFSAERTGGSVSTLTIQRTQQEDSAVYLCASSPDQTQYFGPGTRLLVL.